This TCR beta chain was obtained from a study of control samples from healthy donors and cancer patients. The length of the CDR3 is 15 residues. Germline CDR1 and CDR2: LGHNA and YNFKEQ. V lost 0 bases to trimming and J lost 3 bases, with 9 bases between them. The data were produced by immunoSEQ multiplex PCR, yet TCRdb's version contains in-frame clones alone and is incomplete. The table lists roughly 370,000 clones, around 90% of them singletons. This rearrangement joins TRBV4-2 to TRBJ1-5; weak D call: TRBD1 (5 bases). This TCR was recovered from a man aged 35 to 55 with head and neck cancer. The sequencing sample was made of PBMCs. CDR3 in amino acids: CASSQDRQINQPQHF. The CDR3 nucleotides read TGTGCCAGCAGCCAAGATCGACAGATCAATCAGCCCCAGCATTTT.